Presented here are 28 T cell receptor beta chains from one specimen sequenced in a study of T cell changes during pregnancy in multiple sclerosis. Here immunoSEQ multiplex PCR was the method, and the copy in TCRdb shows in-frame clones only, minus some. The data show about 85,000 clones, roughly nine tenths seen once. The sample here was peripheral blood, taken in the first trimester of pregnancy. These TCRs come from a female donor with multiple sclerosis, enrolled in a pregnancy study.

V and J are TRBV18 and TRBJ2-7; D is perhaps TRBD1 (5 bases). The CDR3 is 16 residues long. The germline CDR1 and CDR2 sequences are KGHSH and LQKENI. Trimming stripped 8 bases from V and 3 bases from J, with 23 bases between. The CDR3: CASAATVGPSFYEQYF. The CDR3 DNA is TGTGCCAGCGCCGCGACAGTAGGCCCCAGCTTCTACGAGCAGTACTTC.

J is TRBJ1-1 and V is TRBV5-1; D is perhaps TRBD1 (5 bases). The germline gives CDR1 SGHRS, CDR2 YFSETQ. The V end lost 0 bases, the J end lost 7 bases, and 16 bases lay between the germline ends. The CDR3 is 15 residues long. In DNA, the CDR3 is TGCGCCAGCAGCTTGGCCGTTACGCAAACAGGTGAAGCTTTCTTT. Its protein is CASSLAVTQTGEAFF.

This clone came up once. This rearrangement joins TRBV27 to TRBJ2-2, with 7 bases fitting TRBD1. This CDR3 has 16 residues. Trimming took 5 bases from V and 4 from J; bases not matched to a gene: 10. Germline CDR1 MNHEY, CDR2 SMNVEV (reference sequence). The CDR3 region has the DNA TGTGCCAGCAGTGTCACAGGGGCCGTAGCCACCGGGGAGCTGTTTTTT. Encoded protein: CASSVTGAVATGELFF.

V usage is TRBV21-1 and J usage is TRBJ2-1; the DNA was not compared with TRBD2, the D call given in the table. TRBV21-1 is labeled a pseudogene. This CDR3 is built from 11 residues. CDR3 residues: CASILSYEQFF. The CDR3 coding sequence is TGTGCCAGCATCCTTAGCTATGAGCAGTTCTTC.

The rearrangement uses TRBV7-2 and TRBJ1-1; 9 positions agree with TRBD1. This CDR3 spans 13 amino acids. Germline V gene sequence: CDR1 SGHTA, CDR2 FQGNSA. V gave up 6 bases and J gave up 6 bases; unmatched junction bases: 5. The CDR3 DNA reads TGTGCCAGCAGGGTAACAGGGGGCCCTGAAGCTTTCTTT. Its protein is CASRVTGGPEAFF. Full variable domain (outside the CDR3, taken from reference TRBV7-2 and TRBJ1-1): GAGVSQSPSNKVTEKGKDVELRCDPISGHTALYWYRQSLGQGLEFLIYFQGNSAPDKSGLPSDRFSAERTGGSVSTLTIQRTQQEDSAVYLCASRVTGGPEAFFGQGTRLTVV.

This clone appeared once. J is TRBJ2-1 and V is TRBV6-6, with 13 bases aligning to TRBD2. Germline assignment: CDR1 MNHNY and CDR2 SVGAGI (reference sequence). V dropped 7 bases and J dropped 6; count of bases not matched to a gene: 9. CDR3 size: 16 residues. CDR3 sequence reads: CASIRTSGSVTNEQFF. The CDR3, as DNA: TGTGCCAGCATTAGGACTAGCGGGAGTGTCACCAATGAGCAGTTCTTC.

DNA for the CDR3: TGTGCCAGTAGTGAAACCGGGACAGGGGCCCCCTACGAGCAGTACTTC. Translating gives CASSETGTGAPYEQYF. V gene TRBV19 combines with J gene TRBJ2-7; the match to TRBD1 covers 10 bases. V lost 5 bases, J lost 2 bases, and 9 bases stayed unmatched. CDR3 length: 16 residues. Per germline, CDR1 LNHDA and CDR2 SQIVND (reference sequence).

The count of this clone is one. The chain combines TRBV21-1 with TRBJ2-7; the table gives TRBD1 as D, unverified against the DNA. TRBV21-1 has pseudogene status. CDR3 length equals 15 residues. The CDR3 reads CASSKVWDRGYEQYF. The CDR3, as DNA: TGTGCCAGCAGCAAAGTATGGGACAGGGGCTACGAGCAGTACTTC.

The chain is built from TRBV23-1 and TRBJ2-2; perhaps TRBD1 as D (6 bases). TRBV23-1 is annotated as an ORF whose role is uncertain. This CDR3 region has 14 residues. V shed 5 bases and J shed 5 bases, with 12 bases lying between them. The CDR3 DNA is TGCGCCAGCAGTACCGGGACAAGAACCGGGGAGCTGTTTTTT. Its translation: CASSTGTRTGELFF.

This clone was seen a few times. This chain uses TRBV4-1 with TRBJ1-1; 9 bases map to TRBD1. CDR3 length: 15 residues. The trim removed 0 bases at V and 5 bases at J, leaving 4 bases unmatched. Germline V gene sequence: CDR1 MGHRA, CDR2 YSYEKL. This CDR3 reads CASSQEDRGGTEAFF. CDR3 bases: TGCGCCAGCAGCCAAGAGGACAGGGGCGGAACTGAAGCTTTCTTT.

This chain connects TRBV5-1 to TRBJ1-2; TRBD1 might be the D (5 bases). Germline V gives CDR1 SGHRS, CDR2 YFSETQ. The V gene lost 0 bases and the J gene lost 3 bases, with 9 bases spanning the gap. CDR3 length: 14 residues. CDR3 bases: TGCGCCAGCAGCTTGGACAGGACCTACTATGGCTACACCTTC. Its protein product is CASSLDRTYYGYTF.

The CDR3 protein is CASSAGQAHSPLHF. The CDR3 nucleotides are TGTGCCAGCAGCGCGGGACAGGCACATTCACCCCTCCACTTT. V and J are TRBV9 and TRBJ1-6, with 8 bases aligning to TRBD1. The CDR3 extends over 14 amino acids. CDR1 and CDR2 (germline): SGDLS, YYNGEE. With V trimmed by 3 bases and J by 8 bases, 4 bases remained unmatched.

This chain links TRBV7-9 with TRBJ1-1; TRBD1 might be the D (6 bases). Trimming removed 4 bases from V and 4 bases from J, with 13 bases in between. From germline, CDR1 is SEHNR and CDR2 FQNEAQ (reference sequence). The CDR3 has 14 residues. The CDR3 DNA reads as TGTGCCAGCAGCTCGCCAGGGGTTGGCACTGAAGCTTTCTTT. Residues: CASSSPGVGTEAFF.

The chain employs TRBV5-1 and TRBJ2-3; 10 nucleotides agree with TRBD1. The CDR3 runs to 14 residues. Germline V gene lookup returns CDR1 SGHRS and CDR2 YFSETQ. The trim removed 5 bases at V and 4 bases at J, leaving 4 bases unmatched. The DNA for the CDR3 is TGCGCCAGCAGATATGGGACAGGGGCAGATACGCAGTATTTT. Protein: CASRYGTGADTQYF.

This clone was seen more than once but under ten times. The J gene is TRBJ1-5, the V gene TRBV27; D possibly corresponds to TRBD1 (5 bases). This CDR3 has 14 residues. Trimming stripped 6 bases from V and 2 bases from J, with 11 bases between. From germline, CDR1 is MNHEY and CDR2 SMNVEV (reference sequence). The CDR3 spells CASSGDSRNQPQHF. CDR3 DNA sequence: TGTGCCAGCAGCGGTGACAGTCGCAATCAGCCCCAGCATTTT.

This chain links TRBV23-1 with TRBJ2-7; maybe TRBD2 (6 bases). TRBV23-1 is an open reading frame whose function is uncertain. V lost 8 bases and J 5 bases, leaving 19 bases between the germline ends. The CDR3 is 14 residues long. The CDR3 DNA follows: TGCGCCAGCCCCTCGGGTCGGGGGAGCCACGAGCAGTACTTC. It translates to CASPSGRGSHEQYF.

The V and J genes are TRBV7-9 and TRBJ2-7, with 7 bases identical to TRBD1. Germline CDR1 reads SEHNR; CDR2 reads FQNEAQ (reference sequence). The ends lost 2 bases at V and 4 bases at J; junction bases unmatched: 11. CDR3 length: 16 residues. The DNA of the CDR3 is TGTGCCAGCAGCTTATCTGCCGCCCAGGGGGTATACGAGCAGTACTTC. This sequence encodes CASSLSAAQGVYEQYF.

The rearrangement uses TRBV11-3 and TRBJ2-7; maybe TRBD2 (5 bases). Trimming removed 1 base at V and 7 bases at J, with 23 bases between. The CDR3 is 17 residues long. Looked up from germline, CDR1 is SGHNT and CDR2 is YENEEA. CDR3 DNA sequence: TGTGCCAGCAGCTTAGGGGTTTTCGGACGGGAATTTGAGGAGCAGTACTTC. Its protein is CASSLGVFGREFEEQYF.

This chain joins TRBV5-4 and TRBJ2-3; TRBD2 matches at 16 bases. Looked up from germline, CDR1 is SGHNT and CDR2 is YYREEE (reference sequence). V lost 4 bases, J lost 5 bases, and 4 bases stayed unmatched. The length of the CDR3 is 16 residues. For the CDR3, the DNA is TGTGCCAGCAGCCCAGGGACTAGCGGGAGGGGAGATACGCAGTATTTT. The encoded protein is CASSPGTSGRGDTQYF.

The chain employs TRBV4-3 and TRBJ2-2; 9 bases match TRBD1. Unmatched junction bases numbered 6, after V lost 3 bases and J lost 7 bases. This CDR3 spans 15 amino acids. CDR1 and CDR2 (germline): LGHNA, YSLEER. CDR3 region: CASSQGEDRGGELFF. The CDR3 nucleotides read TGCGCCAGCAGCCAGGGGGAGGACAGGGGCGGGGAGCTGTTTTTT.

This sequence joins TRBV19 and TRBJ2-2, with 8 nucleotides matching TRBD1. Per the germline V gene, CDR1 is LNHDA and CDR2 is SQIVND (reference sequence). The junction had 8 bases not matched to a gene; V was cut back by 0 bases and J by 5 bases. This CDR3 has 17 amino acids. DNA of the CDR3: TGTGCCAGTAGTATAGAGGGACGGACAGGGTCAACCGGGGAGCTGTTTTTT. The encoded protein is CASSIEGRTGSTGELFF.

The gene calls are TRBV19 and TRBJ2-4, with 7 bases lining up with TRBD2. The CDR3 is 18 residues long. V gave up 4 bases and J gave up 1 base; unmatched junction bases: 13. Germline V CDR1 and CDR2: LNHDA, SQIVND (reference sequence). The CDR3 spells CASSTRTRAGLAKNIQYF. In DNA, the CDR3 is TGTGCCAGTAGTACCCGGACTAGAGCGGGTCTGGCCAAAAACATTCAGTACTTC.

This clone was counted a single time. The rearrangement joins TRBV19 to TRBJ2-2; 9 nucleotides line up with TRBD2. Germline V CDR1 and CDR2: LNHDA, SQIVND (reference sequence). The CDR3 runs to 14 residues. The J segment lost 5 bases and the V segment lost 7 bases, leaving 5 bases of the junction unmatched. CDR3: CASKGLAGTGELFF. The CDR3 DNA sequence: TGTGCCAGTAAAGGGCTAGCGGGAACCGGGGAGCTGTTTTTT.

The chain is built from TRBV5-1 and TRBJ1-5, with 7 bases fitting TRBD1. This CDR3 is built from 15 residues. With 0 bases clipped from V and 4 bases from J, the junction kept 4 bases outside the gene matches. Germline V gene data show CDR1 as SGHRS and CDR2 as YFSETQ. CDR3 in amino acids: CASSLGDRLNQPQHF. The CDR3 region has the DNA TGCGCCAGCAGCTTGGGGGACAGATTAAATCAGCCCCAGCATTTT.

The V and J genes are TRBV28 and TRBJ1-6, with D possibly matching TRBD1 (6 bases). V was pared by 7 bases and J by 5 bases, with 12 bases between. Germline CDR1 reads MDHEN; CDR2 reads SYDVKM. CDR3 size: 14 residues. The CDR3 DNA is TGTGCCAGCATCGAGGGGACAAATAATTCACCCCTCCACTTT. Amino acid sequence: CASIEGTNNSPLHF.

The J gene is TRBJ1-1, the V gene TRBV6-6; weak D call: TRBD1 (6 bases). The V gene's germline CDR1 is MNHNY and CDR2 SVGAGI (reference sequence). V lost 6 bases and J lost 8, with 13 bases in between. The CDR3 extends over 12 amino acids. CDR3 coding DNA: TGTGCCAGCAGCTACCCCCAGGGGGAAGCTTTCTTT. This gives the protein CASSYPQGEAFF.

The chain is built from TRBV5-1 and TRBJ1-1; 7 bases align to TRBD1. Germline V CDR1 and CDR2: SGHRS, YFSETQ. CDR3 length equals 16 residues. With 3 bases clipped from V and 3 bases from J, the junction kept 11 bases outside the gene matches. The DNA of the CDR3 is TGCGCCAGCAGCTCTAGGACAGGTATGGGGGACACTGAAGCTTTCTTT. Its protein product is CASSSRTGMGDTEAFF.

The chain couples TRBV5-4 to TRBJ1-2; D not resolved. Germline CDR1 is SGHNT and CDR2 is YYREEE (reference sequence). The CDR3 loop spans 14 amino acids. Between the trimmed V and J ends, which lost 2 bases and 1 base, there was a span of 9 bases. CDR3 in amino acids: CASSLAGLNYGYTF. DNA for the CDR3: TGTGCCAGCAGCTTAGCGGGCCTTAACTATGGCTACACCTTC.